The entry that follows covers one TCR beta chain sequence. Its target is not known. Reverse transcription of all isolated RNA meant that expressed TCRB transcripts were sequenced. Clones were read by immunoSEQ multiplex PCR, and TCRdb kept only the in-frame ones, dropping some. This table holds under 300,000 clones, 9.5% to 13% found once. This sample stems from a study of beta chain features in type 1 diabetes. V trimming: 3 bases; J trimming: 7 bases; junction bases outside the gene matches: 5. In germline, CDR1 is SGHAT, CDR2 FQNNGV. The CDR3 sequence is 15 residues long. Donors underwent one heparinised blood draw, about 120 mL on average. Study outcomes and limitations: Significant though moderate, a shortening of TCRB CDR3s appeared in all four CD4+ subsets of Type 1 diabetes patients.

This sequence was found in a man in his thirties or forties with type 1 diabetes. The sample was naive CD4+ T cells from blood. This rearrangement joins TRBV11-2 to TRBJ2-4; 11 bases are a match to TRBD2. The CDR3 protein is CASSFSGGAPNIQYF. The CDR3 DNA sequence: TGTGCCAGCAGCTTTAGCGGGGGGGCCCCCAACATTCAGTACTTC.